This TCR beta chain comes out of a study of early T cells in non-severe SARS-CoV-2 infection. Study in general: It was bulk RNA from unsorted whole blood that was sequenced, and the chains were unpaired.

General study points: CD4 and private specificities were missed by VDJdb matching, which favored anti-spike CD8 responses.

Researchers attached unique molecular identifiers to individual cDNA molecules. TCRdb reanalysed the 5' RACE reads using MiXCR and keeps one entry per CDR3 protein. Of tens of thousands of distinct CDR3 sequences in the sample, 8% to 13% are singletons; the top ten hold around 4.4%. This clonotype came up many times. Its target is not known. The specimen was whole blood. The receptor was derived from an adult who was a healthcare worker with PCR-confirmed SARS-CoV-2 infection or an uninfected control (not recorded which).

Written as DNA, the CDR3 is TGTGCCATCAATGACAGGGGGGACACAGATACGCAGTATTTT. Its translation: CAINDRGDTDTQYF. V usage is TRBV10-3 and J usage is TRBJ2-3, with 9 positions matching TRBD1. Germline trimming cut 7 bases from V and 2 bases from J; bases unmatched to any gene: 4. Germline V gene sequence: CDR1 ENHRY, CDR2 SYGVKD. CDR3 length equals 14 residues.